Listed below are T cell receptor beta chains from one sample, sequenced in a study of cytomegalovirus exposure and HLA in healthy donors. Using immunoSEQ multiplex PCR, the repertoire was profiled, and TCRdb retains in-frame clones only, with some absent. The table shows approximately 120,000 clones, with around four fifths occurring only once. Source material: PBMCs. Receptors originate from a woman aged 40 to 50 in good health and CMV-seropositive. Each CDR3 is given with its conserved first and last residue. The D gene is left open where the match is weak. Size values are once, few and many counts, or a class for expanded clones, and some rows have none.

J	size	D	V	DNA	CDR3
TRBJ2-1	-	TRBD2	TRBV6-5	TGTGCCAGCAGTTACTCACTAGCGGGAGGGGGGAATGAGCAGTTCTTC	CASSYSLAGGGNEQFF
TRBJ2-7	-	-	TRBV7-8	TGTGCCAGCAGCTTACGACAGGAGATGACCTACGAGCAGTACTTC	CASSLRQEMTYEQYF
TRBJ1-5	-	TRBD1	TRBV6-1	TGTGCCAGCAGTGGGGACAGGGGATCGAGTCAGCCCCAGCATTTT	CASSGDRGSSQPQHF
TRBJ2-6	-	TRBD1	TRBV28	TGTGCCAGCAGTTCCGGGACAGGGGTCGGGGCCAACGTCCTGACTTTC	CASSSGTGVGANVLTF
TRBJ2-2	few	-	TRBV10-2	TGCGCCAGCCGGGGCGGGGTAAACACCGGGGAGCTGTTTTTT	CASRGGVNTGELFF
TRBJ2-7	few	-	TRBV7-9	TGTGCCAGCAGCTTCATGTCCGAGCAGTACTTC	CASSFMSEQYF
TRBJ2-7	-	-	TRBV4-2	TGTGCCAGCAGCCAAGGGTCCCCTGGGGAGGCCTACGAGCAGTACTTC	CASSQGSPGEAYEQYF
TRBJ2-1	-	TRBD1	TRBV13	TGTGCCAGCAGCCCCCGGACAGGCCTAAATGAGCAGTTCTTC	CASSPRTGLNEQFF
TRBJ2-7	-	TRBD2	TRBV13	TGTGCCAGCAGCGCGACTAGCGGGCCGAGCTCCTACGAGCAGTACTTC	CASSATSGPSSYEQYF
TRBJ1-1	-	-	TRBV27	TGTGCCAGCGTGCTCTCTAGTAGGGCTTTCTTT	CASVLSSRAFF
TRBJ1-1	-	-	TRBV7-9	TGTGCCAGCAGCCAGAGGATTACGCAGCCCGTAGCTTTCTTT	CASSQRITQPVAFF
TRBJ2-1	-	-	TRBV9	TGTGCCAGCAGCGTGGGGGAGGTTAACAATGAGCAGTTCTTC	CASSVGEVNNEQFF
TRBJ2-2	-	-	TRBV6-5	TGTGCCAGCAGGTTCAGTACGAACACCGGGGAGCTGTTTTTT	CASRFSTNTGELFF
TRBJ2-2	-	-	TRBV9	TGTGCCAGCAGCATCAGGGGGAACACCGGGGAGCTGTTTTTT	CASSIRGNTGELFF
TRBJ2-7	-	-	TRBV21-1	TGTGCCAGCCCAGATTACGAGCAGTACTTC	CASPDYEQYF
TRBJ2-5	-	TRBD1	TRBV30	TGTGCCTGGAGTCCGGGACAGGGTAGGGCGGAGACCCAGTACTTC	CAWSPGQGRAETQYF
TRBJ2-7	once	TRBD1	TRBV6-5	TGTGCCAGCAGTAGAGGGACAGGGGTCAACGAGCAGTACTTC	CASSRGTGVNEQYF
TRBJ2-7	-	TRBD2	TRBV19	TGTGCCAGTACAAAACAAGGACTAGCGGGAGCAAACGAGCAGTACTTC	CASTKQGLAGANEQYF
TRBJ2-1	-	TRBD2	TRBV7-2	TGTGCCAGCAGCTTAGCGCCCGCGGGGGGCTTTGGGCTTTTACGTGGCAATGAGCAGTTCTTC	CASSLAPAGGFGLLRGNEQFF
TRBJ2-7	once	-	TRBV4-3	TGCGCCAGCAGCCTCCACAGGGCGTACGAGCAGTACTTC	CASSLHRAYEQYF
TRBJ1-5	-	TRBD1	TRBV19	TGTGCCAGTAGTATAGATGGGTGGACAGGGGGGCGTAGCAATCAGCCCCAGCATTTT	CASSIDGWTGGRSNQPQHF
TRBJ2-4	once	-	TRBV5-1	TGCGCCAGCAGCTTGGATAATCGGGGGTTGGCCAAAAACATTCAGTACTTC	CASSLDNRGLAKNIQYF
TRBJ1-1	-	TRBD1	TRBV6-1	TGTGCCAGCAGTGAATGGGGGACAGGGAGCACTGAAGCTTTCTTT	CASSEWGTGSTEAFF
TRBJ2-2	-	-	TRBV2	TGTGCCAGCAGTGTCGTGGGTCAGGGCACCGGGGAGCTGTTTTTT	CASSVVGQGTGELFF
TRBJ2-2	-	-	TRBV21-1	TGTGACAACGACTTCTGGACCGGGGAGCTGTTTTTT	CDNDFWTGELFF
TRBJ2-1	-	TRBD1	TRBV29-1	TGCAGCGTTGAAGGGACAGGGTTTGAGGTCGAGCAGTTCTTC	CSVEGTGFEVEQFF
TRBJ2-1	-	-	TRBV6-5	TGTGCCAGCAGCCCCCAGGGGGGCTCCTACAATGAGCAGTTCTTC	CASSPQGGSYNEQFF
TRBJ1-4	-	-	TRBV6-6	TGTGCCAGCAGCCTTGAGGGTAATGAAAAACTGTTTTTT	CASSLEGNEKLFF
TRBJ2-1	-	TRBD2	TRBV9	TGTGCCAGCAGCGTAACCTCCCGGGTGGCTAGCGGGTACAGCTCCTACAATGAGCAGTTCTTC	CASSVTSRVASGYSSYNEQFF
TRBJ2-2	-	-	TRBV18	TGTGCCAGCTCACCTCCAGGCAGGGGAGACACCGGGGAGCTGTTTTTT	CASSPPGRGDTGELFF